This passage covers 27 T cell receptor beta chains from one sample sequenced in a study of T cells in Graves' hyperthyroidism and ophthalmopathy. Amplified TCR beta CDR3 regions derived from RNA transcripts. Primed by the HTBI set, a first-round RT-PCR was run on the TCR CDR3. TCRdb fed the multiplex PCR reads into MiXCR, producing one record per CDR3 protein. The sample has hundreds of thousands of distinct CDR3 sequences; 16% are singletons. Source material: blood. Receptors originate from a middle-aged woman with Graves' ophthalmopathy.

At least ten counts were recorded for this clonotype. V is TRBV28 and J is TRBJ2-3; D unresolved. Germline CDR1 is MDHEN and CDR2 is SYDVKM. Trimming shortened V by 3 bases and J by 4 bases, and 8 bases separated the two germline ends. There are 13 residues in the CDR3. This CDR3 is CASSFVTPDTQYF. The DNA of the CDR3 is TGTGCCAGCAGTTTCGTGACACCAGATACGCAGTATTTT.

This clonotype was counted a few times. This rearrangement joins TRBV6-1 to TRBJ2-7, with 9 bases identical to TRBD2. The CDR3 sequence is 15 residues long. CDR1 is MNHNS, CDR2 SASEGT, per germline. V shed 6 bases, J shed 5 bases, and the junction held 11 bases outside the gene matches. The CDR3 DNA reads TGTGCCAGCAGCAAAAGACTAGCGGTAACCCACGAGCAGTACTTC. It translates to CASSKRLAVTHEQYF.

Comments on this clonotype: This sequence may be a read error, since a much larger clone differs from it by one base. This chain's CDR3 is CASRDDGFSYNEQFF. The CDR3 bases are TGCGCCAGCAGGGATGACGGCTTCTCCTACAATGAGCAGTTCTTC. V and J are TRBV10-1 and TRBJ2-1, with D hard to call. V shed 6 bases and J shed 0 bases, with 12 bases lying between them. This CDR3 has 15 amino acids. Germline V gene data show CDR1 as WNHNN and CDR2 as SYGVQD (reference sequence).

This clonotype was seen a few times. This sequence joins TRBV18 and TRBJ1-4, with D possibly TRBD1 on 5 matching bases. This CDR3 is 16 amino acids long. V shed 5 bases and J shed 2 bases, with 15 bases lying between them. Germline lookup yields CDR1 KGHSH and CDR2 LQKENI. For the CDR3, the DNA is TGTGCCAGCTCATCCCAGGGAGGGCAGACTAATGAAAAACTGTTTTTT. It encodes CASSSQGGQTNEKLFF.

This rearrangement joins TRBV7-9 to TRBJ1-1; TRBD1 agrees at 8 bases. The CDR3 sequence is 19 residues long. The V gene end was trimmed by 1 base and the J gene end by 3 bases; junction bases not matched to a gene: 16. The germline V gene has CDR1 SEHNR and CDR2 FQNEAQ (reference sequence). CDR3 region: CASSLVPLRGRLGDTEAFF. For the CDR3, the DNA is TGTGCCAGCAGCTTAGTACCCCTCAGGGGGCGCCTGGGAGACACTGAAGCTTTCTTT.

This clonotype was seen repeatedly, ten times or more. The J gene is TRBJ1-6, the V gene TRBV7-9; no reliable D call. The V end was cut by 4 bases, the J end by 0 bases, with 7 bases between. CDR1 is SEHNR, CDR2 FQNEAQ, per germline (reference sequence). The CDR3 is 15 amino acids. The CDR3 nucleotides are TGTGCCAGCAGCTCACAGAACTCCTATAATTCACCCCTCCACTTT. Residues: CASSSQNSYNSPLHF.

This clonotype was recorded at least ten times. The chain couples TRBV28 to TRBJ2-7; possible D gene TRBD2, 6 bases. The CDR3 is 12 amino acids. Germline V CDR1 and CDR2: MDHEN, SYDVKM. V was trimmed by 5 bases and J by 7 bases, leaving 12 bases between them. CDR3 coding DNA: TGTGCCAGCAGTACCCCGGCGGGGGAGCAGTACTTC. This sequence encodes CASSTPAGEQYF. The entire variable domain, with the rest obtained from reference TRBV28 and TRBJ2-7, is as follows: DVKVTQSSRYLVKRTGEKVFLECVQDMDHENMFWYRQDPGLGLRLIYFSYDVKMKEKGDIPEGYSVSREKKERFSLILESASTNQTSMYLCASSTPAGEQYFGPGTRLTVT.

In regard to this clonotype: Just one base apart from a much larger clone, this may be a read error. In this CDR3 the conserved last residue, phenylalanine or tryptophan, is missing, so a read error is likely. J is TRBJ1-2 and V is TRBV7-3; 10 nucleotides match TRBD1. This CDR3 has 17 amino acids. V lost 5 bases and J lost 2; bases outside the gene matches: 11. Germline assignment: CDR1 SGHTA and CDR2 FQGTGA. CDR3 loop: CASSPGLRDRGNYGYTL. The CDR3 region has the DNA TGTGCCAGCAGCCCAGGTCTCCGGGACAGGGGCAACTATGGCTACACCCTC.

This clonotype was detected a few times. This sequence joins TRBV5-5 and TRBJ1-5; possible D gene TRBD1, 5 bases. CDR3 length: 13 amino acids. Trimming took 3 bases from V and 4 from J, leaving 8 bases between them. Germline V gene lookup returns CDR1 SGHKS and CDR2 YYEKEE (reference sequence). The CDR3 protein is CASSWDGNQPQHF. CDR3 nucleotide sequence: TGTGCCAGCAGCTGGGACGGTAATCAGCCCCAGCATTTT.

This clonotype occurred many times. The chain joins TRBV20-1 to TRBJ2-3; TRBD2 matches at 8 bases. The CDR3 is 16 amino acids. Germline V gene sequence: CDR1 DFQATT, CDR2 SNEGSKA (reference sequence). Losses at the gene ends were 6 bases for V and 4 bases for J; bases not matched to a gene: 15. For the CDR3, the DNA is TGCAGTGCCAAGAGACCGGGACTAGGGGGTGCAGATACGCAGTATTTT. It translates to CSAKRPGLGGADTQYF.

This clonotype was seen only a few times. The chain employs TRBV7-9 and TRBJ1-1, with D perhaps TRBD1 (6 bases). The V gene lost 5 bases and the J gene lost 2 bases, with 15 bases spanning the gap. CDR1 and CDR2 from the germline V gene are SEHNR and FQNEAQ (reference sequence). There are 15 residues in the CDR3. CDR3 sequence (DNA): TGTGCCAGCAGCCTCCCAAGCAGGGGCAACACTGAAGCTTTCTTT. This encodes CASSLPSRGNTEAFF.

This clonotype was seen just once. The chain combines TRBV11-2 with TRBJ2-3; 9 bases are shared with TRBD2. This CDR3 has 16 amino acids. J gave up 2 bases and V 2 bases, and 5 bases lay outside the gene matches. Germline-derived CDR1 and CDR2 are SGHAT and FQNNGV. The CDR3 DNA sequence: TGTGCCAGCAGCTTACTCCTAGCGGGACTCACAGATACGCAGTATTTT. Protein: CASSLLLAGLTDTQYF.

The chain employs TRBV19 and TRBJ1-1; TRBD1 agrees at 7 bases. The CDR3 has 13 amino acids. Germline values: CDR1 LNHDA, CDR2 SQIVND (reference sequence). The ends lost 11 bases at V and 11 bases at J; junction bases unmatched: 17. In DNA, the CDR3 is TGTGCCGCCTCCTCCCGAGGGGGCGTAAATGCTTTCTTT. Its translation: CAASSRGGVNAFF.

This chain joins TRBV7-8 and TRBJ2-7; 11 nucleotides agree with TRBD1. Germline CDR1 is SGHVS and CDR2 is FQNEAQ. Unmatched junction bases numbered 13, after V lost 5 bases and J lost 7 bases. CDR3 length: 16 residues. The CDR3 DNA is TGTGCCAGCAGCCCGAGCGGACAGGGGGCCGATTGGGAGCAGTACTTC. The encoded protein is CASSPSGQGADWEQYF.

This clonotype was found many times. The gene calls are TRBV27 and TRBJ2-7; 7 bases are a match to TRBD1. Germline lookup yields CDR1 MNHEY and CDR2 SMNVEV (reference sequence). This CDR3 comprises 13 residues. The V segment lost 6 bases and the J segment 0 bases; nucleotides outside the gene matches: 2. CDR3 loop: CASRGTASYEQYF. CDR3 nucleotides: TGTGCCAGCAGGGGGACAGCCTCCTACGAGCAGTACTTC.

This clonotype came up many times. The CDR3 spells CSAGGGSGSSAKNIQYF. CDR3 DNA sequence: TGCAGTGCTGGGGGGGGTAGCGGGAGCTCGGCCAAAAACATTCAGTACTTC. This rearrangement joins TRBV20-1 to TRBJ2-4; 9 bases align to TRBD2. CDR1 is DFQATT, CDR2 SNEGSKA, per germline (reference sequence). Unmatched junction bases numbered 12, after V lost 5 bases and J lost 1 base. CDR3 length equals 17 residues.

This clonotype was observed a handful of times. This chain joins TRBV27 and TRBJ1-6, with D unresolved. CDR1 is MNHEY and CDR2 is SMNVEV in the germline V gene (reference sequence). The CDR3 loop spans 16 amino acids. Trimming pared 2 bases from V and 11 bases from J, leaving 19 bases between. CDR3 DNA: TGTGCCAGCAGTTTAAGTTGGAGTATGTCGGGCCCACCCCTCCACTTT. It codes for CASSLSWSMSGPPLHF.

The CDR3: CASSEDASPSGNTIYF. CDR3 in DNA: TGCGCCAGCAGTGAAGACGCCTCTCCTTCTGGAAACACCATATATTTT. This rearrangement joins TRBV10-1 to TRBJ1-3; no clear D gene. V was pared by 3 bases and J by 1 base, with 13 bases between. The CDR3 totals 16 residues. Germline V CDR1 and CDR2: WNHNN, SYGVQD (reference sequence).

In its sample, this clonotype was seen a few times. This chain connects TRBV20-1 to TRBJ2-7, with TRBD2 matching over 7 bases. Germline lookup yields CDR1 DFQATT and CDR2 SNEGSKA (reference sequence). This CDR3 contains 14 residues. Unmatched junction bases numbered 5, after V lost 0 bases and J lost 3 bases. CDR3 nucleotides: TGCAGTGCTAGAGAAGGCGGGAGAGTCTACGAGCAGTACTTC. This gives the protein CSAREGGRVYEQYF.

The chain recombines TRBV20-1 with TRBJ2-7; D is perhaps TRBD2 (7 bases). V was pared by 0 bases and J by 3 bases, with 18 bases between. In germline, CDR1 is DFQATT, CDR2 SNEGSKA (reference sequence). The CDR3 spans 16 residues. This CDR3 reads CSARDPAWEGVYEQYF. For the CDR3, the DNA is TGCAGTGCTAGAGATCCCGCGTGGGAGGGGGTCTACGAGCAGTACTTC.

This clonotype has at least ten counts. The chain has TRBV2 and TRBJ2-1; D might be TRBD1 (5 bases). Germline loops: CDR1 SNHLY, CDR2 FYNNEI. Between the trimmed V and J ends, which lost 4 bases and 3 bases, there was a span of 13 bases. CDR3 length: 15 residues. The CDR3 DNA follows: TGTGCCAGCAGTGTAGAGTCAGGGTACTACAATGAGCAGTTCTTC. Translating gives CASSVESGYYNEQFF.

The chain combines TRBV9 with TRBJ2-1; 16 nucleotides match TRBD2. The CDR3 length is 19 residues. V gave up 3 bases and J gave up 6 bases; unmatched junction bases: 12. Germline V lookup: CDR1 SGDLS, CDR2 YYNGEE. The CDR3 region has the DNA TGTGCCAGCAGCGCCAGGAAAACCGGGACTAGCGGGGGGGCCAATGAGCAGTTCTTC. This codes for CASSARKTGTSGGANEQFF.

V and J are TRBV12-3 or TRBV12-4 and TRBJ2-3; 14 nucleotides line up with TRBD2. This CDR3 has 21 residues. V lost 4 bases and J lost 1; bases outside the gene matches: 16. CDR3 bases: TGTGCCAGCAGTTCCCTACCCCCGACTAGCGGGGGGGCCGTGGGCACAGATACGCAGTATTTT. Protein product: CASSSLPPTSGGAVGTDTQYF.

This clonotype was counted a few times. This rearrangement joins TRBV6-1 to TRBJ1-5; tentatively, D is TRBD1 (5 bases). The V end lost 4 bases, the J end lost 2 bases, and 15 bases lay between the germline ends. This CDR3 is built from 16 residues. In germline, CDR1 is MNHNS, CDR2 SASEGT. In DNA form, the CDR3 reads TGTGCCAGCAGTGTTGTTGAAGGGGTGGGCAATCAGCCCCAGCATTTT. This sequence encodes CASSVVEGVGNQPQHF.

This clonotype was seen a handful of times. The chain is built from TRBV18 and TRBJ2-5; the match to TRBD1 covers 7 bases. Germline CDR1 KGHSH, CDR2 LQKENI. The ends lost 2 bases at V and 2 bases at J; junction bases unmatched: 5. The CDR3 length is 15 residues. The CDR3 DNA is TGTGCCAGCTCACCAAGGACAGGAGGTCAAGAGACCCAGTACTTC. It translates to CASSPRTGGQETQYF. Full variable domain (outside the CDR3, taken from reference TRBV18 and TRBJ2-5): NAGVMQNPRHLVRRRGQEARLRCSPMKGHSHVYWYRQLPEEGLKFMVYLQKENIIDESGMPKERFSAEFPKEGPSILRIQQVVRGDSAAYFCASSPRTGGQETQYFGPGTRLLVL.

This clonotype turned up a few times. The chain couples TRBV27 to TRBJ1-4; possible D gene TRBD1, 5 bases. The CDR3 consists of 15 residues. Trimming shortened V by 3 bases and J by 7 bases, and 15 bases separated the two germline ends. CDR1 is MNHEY and CDR2 is SMNVEV in the germline V gene (reference sequence). The CDR3, as DNA: TGTGCCAGCAGTTTCCCCGGGGGGTTTCTTGAAAAACTGTTTTTT. Its protein is CASSFPGGFLEKLFF.

This clonotype was picked up many times. The rearrangement uses TRBV6-1 and TRBJ2-7; TRBD1 aligns across 7 bases. From germline, CDR1 is MNHNS and CDR2 SASEGT. The CDR3 is 16 amino acids. Germline trimming cut 5 bases from V and 1 base from J; bases unmatched to any gene: 11. CDR3 in DNA: TGTGCCAGCAGTTACCGCCAAGGGGACAGTTCCTACGAGCAGTACTTC. Translated: CASSYRQGDSSYEQYF.